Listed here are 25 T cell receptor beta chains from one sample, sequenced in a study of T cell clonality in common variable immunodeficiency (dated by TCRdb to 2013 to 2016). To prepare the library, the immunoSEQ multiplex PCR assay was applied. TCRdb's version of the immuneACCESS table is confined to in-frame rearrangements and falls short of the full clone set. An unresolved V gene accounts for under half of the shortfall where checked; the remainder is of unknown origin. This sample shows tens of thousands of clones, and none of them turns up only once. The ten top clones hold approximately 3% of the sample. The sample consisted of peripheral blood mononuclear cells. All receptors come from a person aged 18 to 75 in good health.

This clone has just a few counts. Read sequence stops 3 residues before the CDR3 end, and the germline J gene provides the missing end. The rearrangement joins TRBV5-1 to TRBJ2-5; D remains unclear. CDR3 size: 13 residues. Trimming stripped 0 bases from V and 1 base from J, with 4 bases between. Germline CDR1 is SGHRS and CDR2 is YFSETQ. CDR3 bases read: TGCGCCAGCAGCTTGGGGCCCCAAGAGACC. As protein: CASSLGPQET. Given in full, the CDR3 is CASSLGPQETQYF.

CDR3: CASSPMSRLTSGSNEQYF. The DNA read from the CDR3 is TGTGCCAGCAGCCCTATGTCCCGATTGACTAGCGGGAGCAACGAG. The rearrangement joins TRBV7-6 to TRBJ2-7, with TRBD2 matching 12 bases. From the germline J gene comes the end of the CDR3, since the read stops 3 residues before it. The CDR3 is 18 amino acids. Germline-derived CDR1 and CDR2 are SGHVS and FNYEAQ. V shed 5 bases and J 5 bases; nucleotides not matched to a gene: 16.

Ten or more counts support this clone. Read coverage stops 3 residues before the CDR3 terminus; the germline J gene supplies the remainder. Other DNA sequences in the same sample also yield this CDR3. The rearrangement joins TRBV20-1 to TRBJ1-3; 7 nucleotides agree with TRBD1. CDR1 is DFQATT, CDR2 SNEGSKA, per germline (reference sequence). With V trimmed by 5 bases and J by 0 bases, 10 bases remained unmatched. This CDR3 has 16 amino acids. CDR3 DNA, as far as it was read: TGCAGTGCTCTGGACAGGCTTGAGGGCTCTGGAAACACC. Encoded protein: CSALDRLEGSGNT. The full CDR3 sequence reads CSALDRLEGSGNTIYF.

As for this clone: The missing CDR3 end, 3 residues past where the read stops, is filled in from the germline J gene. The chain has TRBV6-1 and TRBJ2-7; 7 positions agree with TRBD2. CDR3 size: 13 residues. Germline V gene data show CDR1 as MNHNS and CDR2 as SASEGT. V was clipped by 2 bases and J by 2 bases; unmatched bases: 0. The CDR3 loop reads CASSERGAYEQYF. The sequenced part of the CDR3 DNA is TGTGCCAGCAGTGAACGGGGGGCCTACGAG.

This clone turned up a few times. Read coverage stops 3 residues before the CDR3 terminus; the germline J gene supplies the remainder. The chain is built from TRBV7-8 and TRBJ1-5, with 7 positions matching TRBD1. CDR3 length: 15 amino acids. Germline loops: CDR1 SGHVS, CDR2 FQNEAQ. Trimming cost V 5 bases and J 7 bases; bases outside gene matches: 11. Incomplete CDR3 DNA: TGTGCCAGCAGCCCGGTGGAGGGGGCAAGGCAGCCC. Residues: CASSPVEGARQP. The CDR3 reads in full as CASSPVEGARQPQHF.

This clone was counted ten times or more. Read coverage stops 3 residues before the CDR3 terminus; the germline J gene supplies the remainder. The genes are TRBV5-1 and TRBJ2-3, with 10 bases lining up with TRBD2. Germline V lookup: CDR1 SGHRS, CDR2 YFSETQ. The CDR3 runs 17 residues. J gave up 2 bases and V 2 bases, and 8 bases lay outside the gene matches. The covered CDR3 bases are TGCGCCAGCAGCTTACTGGTACTAGCGGGGACCACAGATACG. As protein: CASSLLVLAGTTDT. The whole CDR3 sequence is CASSLLVLAGTTDTQYF.

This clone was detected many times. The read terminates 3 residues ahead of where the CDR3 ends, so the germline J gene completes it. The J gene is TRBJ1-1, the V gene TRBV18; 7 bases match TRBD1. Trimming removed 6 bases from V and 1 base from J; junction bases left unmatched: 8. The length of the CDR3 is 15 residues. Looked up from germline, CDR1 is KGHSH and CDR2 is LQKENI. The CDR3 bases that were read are TGTGCCAGCTCGCTACAGGGGACAGAGAACACTGAA. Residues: CASSLQGTENTE. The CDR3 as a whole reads CASSLQGTENTEAFF.

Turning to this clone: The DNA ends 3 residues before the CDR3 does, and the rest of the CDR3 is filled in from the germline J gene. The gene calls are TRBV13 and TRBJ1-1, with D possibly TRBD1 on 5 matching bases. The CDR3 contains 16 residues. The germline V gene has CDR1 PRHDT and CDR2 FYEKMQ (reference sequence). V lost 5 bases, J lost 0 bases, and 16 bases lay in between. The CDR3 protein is CASSLESDRMNTEAFF. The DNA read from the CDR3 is TGTGCCAGCAGCCTAGAAAGCGACAGAATGAACACTGAA.

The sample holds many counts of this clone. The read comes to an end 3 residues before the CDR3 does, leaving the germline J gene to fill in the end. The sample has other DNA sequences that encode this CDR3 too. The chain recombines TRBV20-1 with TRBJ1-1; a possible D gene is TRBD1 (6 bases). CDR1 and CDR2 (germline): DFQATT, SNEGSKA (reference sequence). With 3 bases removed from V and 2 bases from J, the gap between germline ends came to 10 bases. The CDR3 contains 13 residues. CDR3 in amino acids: CSARGQANTEAFF. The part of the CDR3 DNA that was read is TGCAGTGCTAGGGGACAAGCAAACACTGAA.

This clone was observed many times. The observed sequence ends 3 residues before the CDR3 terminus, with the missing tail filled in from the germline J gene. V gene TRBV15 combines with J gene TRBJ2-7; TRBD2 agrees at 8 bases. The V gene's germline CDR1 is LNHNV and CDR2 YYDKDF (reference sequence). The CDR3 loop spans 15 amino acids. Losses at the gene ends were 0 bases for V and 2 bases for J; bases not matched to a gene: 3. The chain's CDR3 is CATSREAGGTYEQYF. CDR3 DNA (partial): TGTGCCACCAGCAGAGAGGCGGGAGGAACCTACGAG.

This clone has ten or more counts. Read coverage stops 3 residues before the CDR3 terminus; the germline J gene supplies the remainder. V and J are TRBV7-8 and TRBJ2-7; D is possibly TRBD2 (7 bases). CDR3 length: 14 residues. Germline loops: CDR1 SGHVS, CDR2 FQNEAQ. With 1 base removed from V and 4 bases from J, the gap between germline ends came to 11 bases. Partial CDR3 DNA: TGTGCCAGCAGCTTAGTAGGGGGGGGTTACGAG. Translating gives CASSLVGGGYE. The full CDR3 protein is CASSLVGGGYEQYF.

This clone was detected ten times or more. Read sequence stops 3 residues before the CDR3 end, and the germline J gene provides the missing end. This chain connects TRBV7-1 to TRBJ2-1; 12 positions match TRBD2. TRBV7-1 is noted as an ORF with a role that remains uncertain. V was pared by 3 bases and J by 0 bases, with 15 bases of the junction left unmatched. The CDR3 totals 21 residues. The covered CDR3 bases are TGTGCCAGCAGCTCGCGATCCCTAGCGGGAGGGCCACTCAGCTCCTACAATGAG. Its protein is CASSSRSLAGGPLSSYNE. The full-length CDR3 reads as CASSSRSLAGGPLSSYNEQFF.

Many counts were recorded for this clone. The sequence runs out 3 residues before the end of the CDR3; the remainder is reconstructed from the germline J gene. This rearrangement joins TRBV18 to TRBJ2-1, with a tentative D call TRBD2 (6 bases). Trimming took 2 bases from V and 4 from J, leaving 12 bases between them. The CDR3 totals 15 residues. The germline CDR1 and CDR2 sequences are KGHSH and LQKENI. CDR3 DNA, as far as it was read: TGTGCCAGCTCACCAATTAGGGCGGGATACAATGAG. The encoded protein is CASSPIRAGYNE. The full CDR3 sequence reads CASSPIRAGYNEQFF.

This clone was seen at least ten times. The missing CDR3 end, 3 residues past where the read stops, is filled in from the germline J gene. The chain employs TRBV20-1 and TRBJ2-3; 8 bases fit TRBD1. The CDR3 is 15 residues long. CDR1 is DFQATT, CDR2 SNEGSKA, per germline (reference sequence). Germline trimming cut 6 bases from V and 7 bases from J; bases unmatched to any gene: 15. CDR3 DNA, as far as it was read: TGCAGTGCAAAAACGGACAGGGTCATGGGTAATACG. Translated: CSAKTDRVMGNT. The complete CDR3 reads CSAKTDRVMGNTQYF.

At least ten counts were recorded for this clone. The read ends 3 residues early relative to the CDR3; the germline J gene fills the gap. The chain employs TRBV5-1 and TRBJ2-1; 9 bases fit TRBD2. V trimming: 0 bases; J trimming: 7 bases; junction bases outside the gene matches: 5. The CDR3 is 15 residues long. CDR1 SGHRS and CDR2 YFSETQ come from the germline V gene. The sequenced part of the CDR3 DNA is TGCGCCAGCAGCTTGGAGGGGACTAGCAGGAATGAG. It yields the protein CASSLEGTSRNE. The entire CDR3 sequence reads CASSLEGTSRNEQFF.

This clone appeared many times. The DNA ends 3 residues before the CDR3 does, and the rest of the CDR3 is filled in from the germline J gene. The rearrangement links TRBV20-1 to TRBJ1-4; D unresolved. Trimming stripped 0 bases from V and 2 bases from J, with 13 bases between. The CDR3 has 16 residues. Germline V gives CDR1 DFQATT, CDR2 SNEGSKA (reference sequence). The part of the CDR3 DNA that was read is TGCAGTGCTAGAGATAGGGTCGGTTTGACTAATGAAAAA. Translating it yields CSARDRVGLTNEK. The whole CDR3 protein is CSARDRVGLTNEKLFF.

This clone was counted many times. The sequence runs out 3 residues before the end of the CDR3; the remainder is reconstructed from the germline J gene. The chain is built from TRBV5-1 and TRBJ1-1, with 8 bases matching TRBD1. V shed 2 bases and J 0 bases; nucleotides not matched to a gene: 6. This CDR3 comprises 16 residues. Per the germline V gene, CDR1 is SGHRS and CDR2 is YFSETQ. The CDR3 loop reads CASSLPTGDLNTEAFF. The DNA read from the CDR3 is TGCGCCAGCAGCTTACCGACAGGGGACTTGAACACTGAA.

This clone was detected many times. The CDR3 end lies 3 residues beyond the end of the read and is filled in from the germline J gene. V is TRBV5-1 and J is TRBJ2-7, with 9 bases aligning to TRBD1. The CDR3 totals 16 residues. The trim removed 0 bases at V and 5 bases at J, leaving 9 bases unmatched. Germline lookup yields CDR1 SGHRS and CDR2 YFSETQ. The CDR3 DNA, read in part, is TGCGCCAGCAGCTTGGAACCGGGACAGGGTAGGAACGAG. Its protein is CASSLEPGQGRNE. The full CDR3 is CASSLEPGQGRNEQYF. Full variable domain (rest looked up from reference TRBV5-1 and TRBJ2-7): KAGVTQTPRYLIKTRGQQVTLSCSPISGHRSVSWYQQTPGQGLQFLFEYFSETQRNKGNFPGRFSGRQFSNSRSEMNVSTLELGDSALYLCASSLEPGQGRNEQYFGPGTRLTVT.

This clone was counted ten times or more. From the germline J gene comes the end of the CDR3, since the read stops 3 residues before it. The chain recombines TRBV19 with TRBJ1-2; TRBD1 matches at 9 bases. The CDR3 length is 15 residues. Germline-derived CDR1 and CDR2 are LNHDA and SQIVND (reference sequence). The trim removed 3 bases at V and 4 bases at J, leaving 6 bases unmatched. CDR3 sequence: CASSIWTGDGYGYTF. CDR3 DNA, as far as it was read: TGTGCCAGTAGTATCTGGACAGGGGACGGCTATGGC.

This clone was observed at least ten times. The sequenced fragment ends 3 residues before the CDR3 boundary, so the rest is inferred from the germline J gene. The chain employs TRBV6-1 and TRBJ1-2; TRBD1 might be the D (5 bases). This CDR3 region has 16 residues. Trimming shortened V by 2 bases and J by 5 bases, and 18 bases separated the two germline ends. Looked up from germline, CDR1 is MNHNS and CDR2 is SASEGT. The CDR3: CASSEQANDPGYGYTF. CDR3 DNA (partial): TGTGCCAGCAGTGAACAGGCGAACGATCCAGGGTATGGC.

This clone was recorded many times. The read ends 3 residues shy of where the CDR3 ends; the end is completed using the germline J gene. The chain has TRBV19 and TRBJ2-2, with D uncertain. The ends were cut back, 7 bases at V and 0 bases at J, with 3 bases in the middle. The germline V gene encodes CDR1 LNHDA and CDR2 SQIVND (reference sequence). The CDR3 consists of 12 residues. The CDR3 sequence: CASNTNTGELFF. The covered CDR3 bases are TGTGCCAGTAACACGAACACCGGGGAG. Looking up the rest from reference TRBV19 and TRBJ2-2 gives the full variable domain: DGGITQSPKYLFRKEGQNVTLSCEQNLNHDAMYWYRQDPGQGLRLIYYSQIVNDFQKGDIAEGYSVSREKKESFPLTVTSAQKNPTAFYLCASNTNTGELFFGEGSRLTVL.

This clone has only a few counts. CDR3 region: CASSLGGTASTDTQYF. The covered CDR3 bases are TGTGCCAGCAGCTTAGGCGGGACAGCGAGCACAGATACG. This chain links TRBV7-6 with TRBJ2-3; D possibly corresponds to TRBD1 (7 bases). The read stops 3 residues short of the end of the CDR3; the missing end is completed from the germline J gene. Germline V CDR1 and CDR2: SGHVS, FNYEAQ. The CDR3 is 16 residues long. Between the trimmed V and J ends, which lost 1 base and 0 bases, there was a span of 11 bases. The full variable domain, rest sourced from reference TRBV7-6 and TRBJ2-3, is GAGVSQSPRYKVTKRGQDVALRCDPISGHVSLYWYRQALGQGPEFLTYFNYEAQQDKSGLPNDRFSAERPEGSISTLTIQRTEQRDSAMYRCASSLGGTASTDTQYFGPGTRLTVL.

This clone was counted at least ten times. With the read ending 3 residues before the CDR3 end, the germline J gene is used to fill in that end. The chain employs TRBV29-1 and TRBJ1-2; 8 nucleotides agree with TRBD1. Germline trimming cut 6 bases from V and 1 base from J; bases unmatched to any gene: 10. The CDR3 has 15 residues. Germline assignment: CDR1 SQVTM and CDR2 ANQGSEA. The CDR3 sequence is CSVDRTGSLNYGYTF. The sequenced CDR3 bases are TGCAGCGTGGATAGGACAGGGAGCCTTAACTATGGC.

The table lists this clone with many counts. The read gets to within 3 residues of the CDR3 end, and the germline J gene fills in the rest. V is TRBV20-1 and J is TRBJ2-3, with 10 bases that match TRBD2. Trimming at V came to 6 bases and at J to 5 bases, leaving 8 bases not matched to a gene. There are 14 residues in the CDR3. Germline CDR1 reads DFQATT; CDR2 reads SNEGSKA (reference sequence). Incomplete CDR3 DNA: TGCAGTGCCCCCCTAGCGGGAGTTGGAGATACG. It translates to CSAPLAGVGDT. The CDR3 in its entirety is CSAPLAGVGDTQYF.

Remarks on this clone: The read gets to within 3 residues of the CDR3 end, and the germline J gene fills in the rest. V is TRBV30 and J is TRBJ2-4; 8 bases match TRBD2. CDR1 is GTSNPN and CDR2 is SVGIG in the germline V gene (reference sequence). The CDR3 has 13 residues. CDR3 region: CAWRLLGAGGQYF. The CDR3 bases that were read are TGTGCCTGGAGACTCCTGGGGGCGGGAGGT.